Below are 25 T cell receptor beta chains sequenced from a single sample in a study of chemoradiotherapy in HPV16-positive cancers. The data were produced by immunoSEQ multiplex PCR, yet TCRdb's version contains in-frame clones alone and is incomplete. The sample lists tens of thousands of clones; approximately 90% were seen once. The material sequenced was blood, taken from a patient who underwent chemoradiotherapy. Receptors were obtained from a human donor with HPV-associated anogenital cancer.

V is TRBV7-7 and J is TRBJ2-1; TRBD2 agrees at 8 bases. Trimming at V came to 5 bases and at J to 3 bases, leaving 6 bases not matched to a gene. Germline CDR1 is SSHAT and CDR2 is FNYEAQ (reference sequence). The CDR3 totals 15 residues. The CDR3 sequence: CASSRAGVDYNEQFF. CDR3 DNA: TGTGCCAGCAGCAGAGCGGGGGTAGACTACAATGAGCAGTTCTTC. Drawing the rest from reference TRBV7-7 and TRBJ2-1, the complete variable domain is GAGVSQSPRYKVTKRGQDVTLRCDPISSHATLYWYQQALGQGPEFLTYFNYEAQPDKSGLPSDRFSAERPEGSISTLTIQRTEQRDSAMYRCASSRAGVDYNEQFFGPGTRLTVL.

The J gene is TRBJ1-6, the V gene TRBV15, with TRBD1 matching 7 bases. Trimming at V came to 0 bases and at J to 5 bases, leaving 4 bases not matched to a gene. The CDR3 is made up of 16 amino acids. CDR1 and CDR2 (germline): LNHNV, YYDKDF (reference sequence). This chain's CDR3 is CATSRESTGNNSPLHF. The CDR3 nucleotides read TGTGCCACCAGCAGAGAGTCGACAGGGAATAATTCACCCCTCCACTTT.

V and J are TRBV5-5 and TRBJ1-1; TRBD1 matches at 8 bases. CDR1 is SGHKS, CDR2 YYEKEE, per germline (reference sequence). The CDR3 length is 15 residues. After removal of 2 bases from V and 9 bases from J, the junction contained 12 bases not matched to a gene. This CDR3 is CASSFFPKGRGQAFF. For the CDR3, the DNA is TGTGCCAGCAGCTTTTTCCCGAAGGGCAGGGGGCAAGCTTTCTTT.

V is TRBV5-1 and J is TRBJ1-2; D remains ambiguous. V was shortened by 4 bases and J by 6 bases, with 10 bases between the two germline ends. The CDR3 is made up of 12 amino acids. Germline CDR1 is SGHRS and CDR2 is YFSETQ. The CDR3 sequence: CASSPDAHGYTF. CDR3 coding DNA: TGCGCCAGCAGCCCGGACGCTCATGGCTACACCTTC. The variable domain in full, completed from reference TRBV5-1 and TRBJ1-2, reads KAGVTQTPRYLIKTRGQQVTLSCSPISGHRSVSWYQQTPGQGLQFLFEYFSETQRNKGNFPGRFSGRQFSNSRSEMNVSTLELGDSALYLCASSPDAHGYTFGSGTRLTVV.

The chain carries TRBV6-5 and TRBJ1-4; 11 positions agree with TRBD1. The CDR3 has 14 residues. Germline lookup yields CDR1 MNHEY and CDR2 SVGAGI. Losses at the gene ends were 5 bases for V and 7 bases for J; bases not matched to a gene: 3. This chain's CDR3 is CASSEGQGAEKLFF. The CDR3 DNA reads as TGTGCCAGCAGTGAAGGACAGGGGGCTGAAAAACTGTTTTTT.

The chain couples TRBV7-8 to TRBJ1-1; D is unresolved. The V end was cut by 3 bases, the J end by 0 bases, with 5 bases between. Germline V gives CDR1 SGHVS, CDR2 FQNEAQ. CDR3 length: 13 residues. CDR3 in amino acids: CASSFDVNTEAFF. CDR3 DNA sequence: TGTGCCAGCAGCTTTGATGTGAACACTGAAGCTTTCTTT.

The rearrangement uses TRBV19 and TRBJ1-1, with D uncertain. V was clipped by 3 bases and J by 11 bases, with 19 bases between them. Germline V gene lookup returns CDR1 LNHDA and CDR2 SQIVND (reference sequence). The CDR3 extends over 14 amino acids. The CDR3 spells CASSISGGNMAAFF. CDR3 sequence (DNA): TGTGCCAGTAGTATTTCGGGCGGAAACATGGCGGCTTTCTTT. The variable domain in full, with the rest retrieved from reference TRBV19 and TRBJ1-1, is DGGITQSPKYLFRKEGQNVTLSCEQNLNHDAMYWYRQDPGQGLRLIYYSQIVNDFQKGDIAEGYSVSREKKESFPLTVTSAQKNPTAFYLCASSISGGNMAAFFGQGTRLTVV.

As DNA, the CDR3 is TGTGCCAGTAGTATAGGTTGGGACAGTACGATTTATAGCAATCAGCCCCAGCATTTT. This encodes CASSIGWDSTIYSNQPQHF. J is TRBJ1-5 and V is TRBV19, with 7 bases aligning to TRBD1. This CDR3 spans 19 amino acids. J was trimmed by 0 bases and V by 1 base; bases with no gene match: 12. Germline V gene data show CDR1 as LNHDA and CDR2 as SQIVND (reference sequence).

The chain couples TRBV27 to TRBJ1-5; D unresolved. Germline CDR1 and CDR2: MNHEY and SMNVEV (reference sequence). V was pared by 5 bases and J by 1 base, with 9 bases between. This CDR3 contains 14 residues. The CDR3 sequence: CASSRESSNQPQHF. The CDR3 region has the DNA TGTGCCAGCAGTCGGGAATCCAGCAATCAGCCCCAGCATTTT.

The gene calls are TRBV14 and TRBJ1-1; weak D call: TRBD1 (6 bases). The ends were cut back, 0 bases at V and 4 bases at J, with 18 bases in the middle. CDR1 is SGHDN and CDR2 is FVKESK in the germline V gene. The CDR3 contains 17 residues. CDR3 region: CASSQEPRGLMGTEAFF. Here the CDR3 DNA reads TGTGCCAGCAGCCAAGAACCTCGGGGGCTCATGGGCACTGAAGCTTTCTTT. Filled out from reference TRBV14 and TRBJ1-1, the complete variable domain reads EAGVTQFPSHSVIEKGQTVTLRCDPISGHDNLYWYRRVMGKEIKFLLHFVKESKQDESGMPNNRFLAERTGGTYSTLKVQPAELEDSGVYFCASSQEPRGLMGTEAFFGQGTRLTVV.

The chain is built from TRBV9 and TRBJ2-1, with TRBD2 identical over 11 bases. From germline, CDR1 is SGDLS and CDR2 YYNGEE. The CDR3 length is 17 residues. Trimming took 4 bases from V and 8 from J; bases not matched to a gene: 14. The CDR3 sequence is CASSPLLIAGGTDEQFF. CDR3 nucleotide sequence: TGTGCCAGCAGCCCCCTCCTAATAGCGGGGGGGACCGATGAGCAGTTCTTC.

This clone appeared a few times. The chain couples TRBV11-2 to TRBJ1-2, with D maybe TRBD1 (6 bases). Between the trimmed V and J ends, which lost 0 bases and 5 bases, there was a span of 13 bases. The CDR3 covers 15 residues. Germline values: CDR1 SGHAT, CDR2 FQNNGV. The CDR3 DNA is TGTGCCAGCAGCTTAGATTTTGGGGGGCTATATGGCTACACCTTC. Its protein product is CASSLDFGGLYGYTF. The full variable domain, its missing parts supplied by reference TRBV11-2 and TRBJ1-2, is EAGVAQSPRYKIIEKRQSVAFWCNPISGHATLYWYQQILGQGPKLLIQFQNNGVVDDSQLPKDRFSAERLKGVDSTLKIQPAKLEDSAVYLCASSLDFGGLYGYTFGSGTRLTVV.

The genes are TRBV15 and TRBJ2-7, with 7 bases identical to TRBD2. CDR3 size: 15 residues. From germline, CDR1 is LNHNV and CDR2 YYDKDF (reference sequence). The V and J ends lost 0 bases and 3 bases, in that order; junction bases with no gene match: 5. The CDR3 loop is CATSRESVAGYEQYF. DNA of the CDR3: TGTGCCACCAGCAGAGAGTCGGTAGCGGGCTACGAGCAGTACTTC. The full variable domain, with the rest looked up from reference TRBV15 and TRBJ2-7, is DAMVIQNPRYQVTQFGKPVTLSCSQTLNHNVMYWYQQKSSQAPKLLFHYYDKDFNNEADTPDNFQSRRPNTSFCFLDIRSPGLGDTAMYLCATSRESVAGYEQYFGPGTRLTVT.

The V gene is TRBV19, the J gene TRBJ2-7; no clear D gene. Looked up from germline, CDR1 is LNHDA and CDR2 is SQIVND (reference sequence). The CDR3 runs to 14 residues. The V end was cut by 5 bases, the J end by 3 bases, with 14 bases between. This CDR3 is CASSQSGPVYEQYF. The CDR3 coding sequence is TGTGCCAGTAGTCAGAGTGGCCCCGTCTACGAGCAGTACTTC.

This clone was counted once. CDR3 sequence reads: CASIRQGLYTDTQYF. The CDR3 nucleotides read TGTGCCAGCATACGACAGGGCTTGTACACAGATACGCAGTATTTT. The V gene is TRBV28, the J gene TRBJ2-3, with 7 bases matching TRBD1. Losses at the gene ends were 7 bases for V and 2 bases for J; bases not matched to a gene: 9. Germline V gives CDR1 MDHEN, CDR2 SYDVKM. This CDR3 region has 15 residues.

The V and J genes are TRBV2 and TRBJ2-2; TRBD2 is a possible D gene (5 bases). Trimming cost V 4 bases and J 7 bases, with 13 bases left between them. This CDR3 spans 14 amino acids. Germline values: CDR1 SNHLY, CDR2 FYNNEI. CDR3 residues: CASSVGSEGGELFF. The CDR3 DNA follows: TGTGCCAGCAGTGTGGGTAGCGAGGGCGGGGAGCTGTTTTTT. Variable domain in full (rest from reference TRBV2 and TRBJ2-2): EPEVTQTPSHQVTQMGQEVILRCVPISNHLYFYWYRQILGQKVEFLVSFYNNEISEKSEIFDDQFSVERPDGSNFTLKIRSTKLEDSAMYFCASSVGSEGGELFFGEGSRLTVL.

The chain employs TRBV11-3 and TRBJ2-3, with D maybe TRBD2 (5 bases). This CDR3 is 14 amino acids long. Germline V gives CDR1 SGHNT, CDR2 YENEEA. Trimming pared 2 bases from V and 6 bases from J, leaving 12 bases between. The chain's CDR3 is CASSLHTRGDTQYF. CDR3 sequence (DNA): TGTGCCAGCAGCTTACATACACGAGGGGATACGCAGTATTTT.

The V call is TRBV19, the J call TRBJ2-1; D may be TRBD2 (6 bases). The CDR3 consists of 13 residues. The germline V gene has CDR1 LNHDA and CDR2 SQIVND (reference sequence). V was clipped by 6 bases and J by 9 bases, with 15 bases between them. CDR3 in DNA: TGTGCCAGTAGCACTAGTCGACTAGGTGAGCAGTTCTTC. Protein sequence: CASSTSRLGEQFF.

The CDR3 here is CSVALDLNTEAFF. The CDR3 coding sequence is TGCAGCGTTGCTTTGGATCTAAACACTGAAGCTTTCTTT. The V call is TRBV29-1, the J call TRBJ1-1; D uncertain. From germline, CDR1 is SQVTM and CDR2 ANQGSEA. This CDR3 comprises 13 residues. V was pared by 4 bases and J by 2 bases, with 11 bases between.

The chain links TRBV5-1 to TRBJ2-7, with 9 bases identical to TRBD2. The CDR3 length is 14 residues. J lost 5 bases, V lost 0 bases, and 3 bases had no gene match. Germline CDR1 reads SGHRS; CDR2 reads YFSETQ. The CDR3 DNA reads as TGCGCCAGCAGCTTGGAGGTAGCGGGGGACGAGCAGTACTTC. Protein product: CASSLEVAGDEQYF.

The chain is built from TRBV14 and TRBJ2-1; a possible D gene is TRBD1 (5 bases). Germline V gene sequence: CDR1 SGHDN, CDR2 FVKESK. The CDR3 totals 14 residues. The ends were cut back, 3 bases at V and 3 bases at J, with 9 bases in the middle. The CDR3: CASSQAGRYNEQFF. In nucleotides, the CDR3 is TGTGCCAGCAGCCAGGCAGGGCGCTACAATGAGCAGTTCTTC.

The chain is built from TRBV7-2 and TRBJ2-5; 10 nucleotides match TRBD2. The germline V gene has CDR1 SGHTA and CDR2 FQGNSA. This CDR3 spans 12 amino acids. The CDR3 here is CAGGLARETQYF. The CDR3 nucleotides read TGTGCAGGGGGACTAGCGAGGGAGACCCAGTACTTC. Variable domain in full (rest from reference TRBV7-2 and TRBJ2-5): GAGVSQSPSNKVTEKGKDVELRCDPISGHTALYWYRQSLGQGLEFLIYFQGNSAPDKSGLPSDRFSAERTGGSVSTLTIQRTQQEDSAVYLCAGGLARETQYFGPGTRLLVL.

CDR3: CASSLEGEAFF. For the CDR3, the DNA is TGCGCCAGCAGCTTGGAGGGTGAGGCTTTCTTT. This chain joins TRBV5-1 and TRBJ1-1, with unresolved D. Deletions cut 0 bases from V and 11 bases from J, with 8 bases between. Germline V gene sequence: CDR1 SGHRS, CDR2 YFSETQ. The CDR3 is 11 amino acids.

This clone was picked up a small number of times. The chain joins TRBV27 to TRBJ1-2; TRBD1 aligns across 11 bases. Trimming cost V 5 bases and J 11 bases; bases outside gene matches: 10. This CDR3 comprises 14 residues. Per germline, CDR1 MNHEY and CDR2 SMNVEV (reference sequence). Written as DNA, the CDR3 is TGTGCCAGCAGTGCAACCGGGACAGGGGGTCTGTACACCTTC. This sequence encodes CASSATGTGGLYTF.

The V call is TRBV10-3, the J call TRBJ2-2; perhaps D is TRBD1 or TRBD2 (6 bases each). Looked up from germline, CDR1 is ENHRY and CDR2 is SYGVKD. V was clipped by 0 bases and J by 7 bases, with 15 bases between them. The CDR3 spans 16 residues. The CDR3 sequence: CAISESGGRRDGELFF. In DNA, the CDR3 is TGTGCCATCAGTGAGTCGGGGGGCAGAAGGGACGGGGAGCTGTTTTTT.